The present entry profiles one T cell receptor (beta chain) with its context. The V gene's germline CDR1 is MRHNA and CDR2 SNTAGT. The junction had 9 bases not matched to a gene; V was cut back by 5 bases and J by 4 bases. The CDR3 length is 16 residues. In the original analysis: How many nucleated cells were present was estimated from reference gene primer amplification. TCRdb's copy holds only in-frame clones and misses some; the assay was immunoSEQ multiplex PCR. V, J and clone size are taken as reported in that table, and D and trimming were inferred from the DNA itself. The sample includes approximately 46,000 clones, 81% of them seen just once. The sample comes from a study of blood T cell repertoires in COVID-19. Across the whole study: The origin of the acute and convalescent COVID-19 samples was the United States, Italy and Spain. PBMCs, B-cell-depleted T cells, or T cells were the source of the cDNA or gDNA that made up the material.

Input material: peripheral blood. This receptor was identified in a woman aged 80 or over with COVID-19, enrolled during active disease. The V call is TRBV6-4, the J call TRBJ2-3, with 10 bases that match TRBD1. In DNA form, the CDR3 reads TGTGCCAGCAGTATCACGACAGGGGGCTCCGCAGATACGCAGTATTTT. Amino acid sequence: CASSITTGGSADTQYF.